The 16 T cell receptor beta chains presented below share a single source sample, sequenced in a study of cytomegalovirus exposure and HLA in healthy donors (dated by TCRdb to about 2017). Receptor libraries were prepared by the immunoSEQ multiplex PCR assay. This immuneACCESS table, as held by TCRdb, lists in-frame sequences with V and J called but not all clones. Of the missing ones, under half trace to an unresolved V gene in checked studies; the others have no known cause. The sample table records 150,000 to 200,000 clones; approximately 84% of these occur just once. The ten largest account for roughly 7% of the sample. Sequenced input: PBMCs. These receptors were obtained from a man aged 18 to 29 in good health and CMV-seropositive.

This clone was picked up a small number of times. The genes are TRBV29-1 and TRBJ1-2, with a weak D call TRBD1 (5 bases). There are 12 residues in the CDR3. V was shortened by 7 bases and J by 1 base, with 10 bases between the two germline ends. The germline V gene encodes CDR1 SQVTM and CDR2 ANQGSEA. This chain's CDR3 is CSAMTVNYGYTF. DNA for the CDR3: TGCAGCGCTATGACAGTTAACTATGGCTACACCTTC.

The rearrangement joins TRBV5-1 to TRBJ1-1; 8 bases are a match to TRBD1. V trimming: 0 bases; J trimming: 3 bases; junction bases outside the gene matches: 4. This CDR3 has 15 amino acids. CDR1 is SGHRS and CDR2 is YFSETQ in the germline V gene. This CDR3 is CASSLGGQGDTEAFF. The CDR3 DNA reads TGCGCCAGCAGCTTGGGAGGACAGGGAGACACTGAAGCTTTCTTT.

V and J are TRBV5-8 and TRBJ2-3; possible D gene TRBD2, 6 bases. The germline V and J ends were trimmed by 4 bases and 3 bases, with 18 bases remaining between them. The CDR3 covers 16 residues. Per the germline V gene, CDR1 is SGHTS and CDR2 is YDEGEE. The CDR3 reads CASSLGTWVDTDTQYF. The CDR3 bases are TGTGCCAGCAGCCTCGGGACTTGGGTTGATACAGATACGCAGTATTTT.

V is TRBV6-5 and J is TRBJ2-7; D is ambiguous. The CDR3 totals 13 residues. Germline values: CDR1 MNHEY, CDR2 SVGAGI. The V end was cut by 2 bases, the J end by 3 bases, with 8 bases between. CDR3 DNA sequence: TGTGCCAGCAGTTACGGGCAGCTCTACGAGCAGTACTTC. Its translation is CASSYGQLYEQYF.

This clone was recorded only once. The gene calls are TRBV12-2 and TRBJ2-7; TRBD2, the table's D call, lacks a check against the DNA. TRBV12-2 is tagged as a pseudogene. CDR3 length: 17 residues. CDR3 sequence (DNA): TGTGCAAGTCGCTCCCCTAGGAGCGGGGAAGGGGCCTACGAGCAGTACTTC. As protein: CASRSPRSGEGAYEQYF.

The table lists this clone with a few counts. Other DNA sequences in this specimen translate into the identical CDR3. CDR3 region: CASSLGLAGQETQYF. The CDR3 DNA sequence: TGCGCCAGCAGCTTGGGACTAGCGGGGCAAGAGACCCAGTACTTC. This sequence joins TRBV5-1 and TRBJ2-5, with 11 bases identical to TRBD2. Trimming at V came to 0 bases and at J to 2 bases, leaving 0 bases not matched to a gene. The CDR3 extends over 15 amino acids. Germline CDR1 and CDR2: SGHRS and YFSETQ. The full variable domain, completed using reference TRBV5-1 and TRBJ2-5, is KAGVTQTPRYLIKTRGQQVTLSCSPISGHRSVSWYQQTPGQGLQFLFEYFSETQRNKGNFPGRFSGRQFSNSRSEMNVSTLELGDSALYLCASSLGLAGQETQYFGPGTRLLVL.

This chain links TRBV27 with TRBJ2-2, with unresolved D. The CDR3 is 13 amino acids. Trimming pared 3 bases from V and 5 bases from J, leaving 7 bases between. The germline V gene has CDR1 MNHEY and CDR2 SMNVEV (reference sequence). The CDR3 sequence: CASSFRRTGELFF. DNA for the CDR3: TGTGCCAGCAGTTTCCGCCGGACCGGGGAGCTGTTTTTT.

In nucleotides, the CDR3 is TGTGCCAGCAGGGGACTAGCGGGCCCCTACGAGCAGTACTTC. Protein sequence: CASRGLAGPYEQYF. The V and J genes are TRBV6-1 and TRBJ2-7, with TRBD2 matching 12 bases. Germline trimming cut 6 bases from V and 2 bases from J; bases unmatched to any gene: 2. Germline CDR1 is MNHNS and CDR2 is SASEGT. This CDR3 region has 14 residues.

The chain couples TRBV5-6 to TRBJ2-7; a possible D gene is TRBD2 (5 bases). Trimming stripped 2 bases from V and 7 bases from J, with 10 bases between. CDR1 and CDR2 from the germline V gene are SGHDT and YYEEEE. The CDR3 is made up of 12 amino acids. The CDR3 spells CASSFGRVEQYF. For the CDR3, the DNA is TGTGCCAGCAGCTTTGGGCGGGTTGAGCAGTACTTC.

Here the CDR3 DNA reads TGTGCCAGCAGTTTAGCACACACAGATACGCAGTATTTT. Residues: CASSLAHTDTQYF. This chain uses TRBV27 with TRBJ2-3; D is unclear. The CDR3 loop spans 13 amino acids. With 2 bases removed from V and 2 bases from J, the gap between germline ends came to 5 bases. CDR1 MNHEY and CDR2 SMNVEV come from the germline V gene (reference sequence).

The chain carries TRBV6-6 and TRBJ2-7; D remains ambiguous. Per the germline V gene, CDR1 is MNHNY and CDR2 is SVGAGI (reference sequence). With 0 bases removed from V and 6 bases from J, the gap between germline ends came to 6 bases. The CDR3 totals 12 residues. The DNA of the CDR3 is TGTGCCAGCAGTTACTCGAGGCCCGAGCAGTACTTC. Its translation: CASSYSRPEQYF.

The chain recombines TRBV28 with TRBJ2-2; D remains unclear. Germline CDR1 is MDHEN and CDR2 is SYDVKM. V was clipped by 3 bases and J by 2 bases, with 10 bases between them. The CDR3 has 15 residues. CDR3 in DNA: TGTGCCAGCAGTTTGGCAGGTTCTAACACCGGGGAGCTGTTTTTT. Amino acids: CASSLAGSNTGELFF.

The genes are TRBV4-2 and TRBJ2-7; D might be TRBD2 (5 bases). The V end lost 0 bases, the J end lost 6 bases, and 18 bases lay between the germline ends. Germline V gene data show CDR1 as LGHNA and CDR2 as YNFKEQ. This CDR3 is built from 16 residues. CDR3 in amino acids: CASSQDLRAGGSEQYF. The CDR3 coding sequence is TGTGCCAGCAGCCAAGACCTTCGGGCGGGCGGCTCCGAGCAGTACTTC.

This rearrangement joins TRBV27 to TRBJ2-6; 8 bases agree with TRBD2. The CDR3 is 17 residues long. Germline CDR1 MNHEY, CDR2 SMNVEV (reference sequence). V trimming: 0 bases; J trimming: 4 bases; junction bases outside the gene matches: 5. The CDR3 DNA is TGTGCCAGCAGTTTATCGCGGGGGGCGGGCGGGGCCAACGTCCTGACTTTC. This sequence encodes CASSLSRGAGGANVLTF. Based on the CDR3 plus reference TRBV27 and TRBJ2-6, the full variable domain is EAQVTQNPRYLITVTGKKLTVTCSQNMNHEYMSWYRQDPGLGLRQIYYSMNVEVTDKGDVPEGYKVSRKEKRNFPLILESPSPNQTSLYFCASSLSRGAGGANVLTFGAGSRLTVL.

The chain links TRBV7-2 to TRBJ2-3; 7 bases match TRBD2. The germline V gene encodes CDR1 SGHTA and CDR2 FQGNSA. J was trimmed by 3 bases and V by 8 bases; bases with no gene match: 8. The CDR3 consists of 14 residues. The CDR3 bases are TGTGCCAGCGCCAAGCGGGGTGGTACAGATACGCAGTATTTT. Translated: CASAKRGGTDTQYF.

The chain couples TRBV9 to TRBJ1-1; no reliable D call. CDR1 is SGDLS, CDR2 YYNGEE, per germline. V was pared by 2 bases and J by 3 bases, with 14 bases between. CDR3 length equals 15 residues. The CDR3 DNA is TGTGCCAGCAGCGTTTCGGCCTACGGGGACACTGAAGCTTTCTTT. Translation gives CASSVSAYGDTEAFF.